Listed here is a single TCR beta chain. Its recognized antigen is unknown. There are no base qualities to consult, and no much larger clone falls within one base. These data come from a study of blood T cell repertoires in COVID-19 (dated by TCRdb to about 2020). Some background on the complete study: Samples from collaborators originated in the United States, Italy and Spain and spanned both the acute and convalescent phases of COVID-19. Subjects who had been exposed to COVID-19, were actively infected with it, or had recovered from it provided the deeply sampled blood TCRbeta repertoires that made up the dataset. The material from the prospective study consisted of cDNA or gDNA derived from T cells, B-cell-depleted T cells, or PBMCs. Sample metadata almost always included a de-identified subject ID, COVID-19 status, age in years and sex. HLA class I and class II types, where available, came from metadata supplied by the sample provider rather than from assay-based typing. Samples were obtained from the ongoing ImmuneRACE study (first 160 participants) and from about 1,300 subjects provided by 6 global collaborators. A freely available public database, intended as a resource for researchers studying the immune response to SARS-CoV-2, is where the repertoires were released.

Enrolling through a virtual design, the prospective study's participants ranged in age from roughly 18 to 95 years and lived across roughly 24 United States geographic areas. In the prospective study, participants were assigned to cohorts based on the clinical history participants reported in a screening survey and a study questionnaire. Recovered participants in ImmuneRACE Cohort 3 were defined by two consecutive negative NP/OP PCR tests, clearance by a healthcare professional, or resolution of symptoms. Each participant in the prospective study had whole blood, serum and a nasopharyngeal or oropharyngeal swab collected by mobile phlebotomists. Over an approximately two-month period, participants in the prospective study had the option of providing additional blood draws and questionnaires. Before DNA extraction, prospective study blood samples were shipped either frozen or at room temperature.

TCRbeta CDR3 regions were amplified from genomic DNA using the immunoSEQ Assay, a bias-controlled multiplex PCR. The source study handled its data this way. Within the assay, amplification of reference gene primers was used to estimate how many nucleated cells each sample contained. Sequence reads were collapsed and filtered to measure the absolute abundance of every unique TCRbeta CDR3 rearrangement. For each sample, productive Simpson clonality was calculated by taking the square root of Simpson's diversity index across productive rearrangements. TCRdb limited this immuneACCESS table to in-frame rearrangements with V and J called. A share of clones is missing; checked studies link under half to unresolved V genes, and the rest is unexplained. The DNA gave D and trimming, while V, J and clone size come from that table. This sample gives roughly 160,000 clones in total; approximately 77% of them show up just once. The ten largest clones represent approximately 18% of the sample.

In the germline V gene, CDR1 corresponds to SGHTA and CDR2 to FQGTGA. Relative to germline, V is missing 5 bases and J is missing 1 base, with 4 bases of the junction outside any gene match. The CDR3 goes from the cysteine to the phenylalanine over 17 residues. The entry retains the CDR3 DNA only, 51 bases that are in frame from base 1. Points the paper makes about the study in general: Clinical and demographic metadata were provided uncurated, with the amount varying by source and participant.

The rearrangement combines TRBV7-3 with TRBJ2-2; 13 bases in between match TRBD2. The clonotype comes from a man aged 55 to 70 who had recovered from COVID-19. Sequencing was done on a sample of PBMCs or T cells enriched from blood (not recorded which). Here the CDR3 is given as CASSSGLAGVNTGELFF. The sequenced DNA is TGTGCCAGCAGCAGTGGACTAGCGGGGGTGAACACCGGGGAGCTGTTTTTT.